The sample holds a few counts of the clone carrying this T cell receptor beta chain. These data originate in a study of T cells in tumors after PD-1 blockade. TCRdb keeps only in-frame clones here, not all; method: immunoSEQ multiplex PCR. In the table there are 15,000 to 20,000 clones, around 85% of which are singletons. The junction had 11 bases not matched to a gene; V was cut back by 4 bases and J by 8 bases. From germline, CDR1 is MDHEN and CDR2 SYDVKM. CDR3 length: 16 residues. This chain connects TRBV28 to TRBJ2-1; 10 bases are shared with TRBD1. The receptor was derived from a human donor with advanced basal cell or squamous cell carcinoma (not recorded which). The sample here was PBMCs, taken after anti-PD-1 therapy. The CDR3 DNA is TGTGCCAGCAGTTACTCCGGGACAGGGGAGAGCGATGAGCAGTTCTTC. It translates to CASSYSGTGESDEQFF.